This T cell receptor beta chain stems from a study of T-cell memory formation after mild COVID-19. Findings and caveats of the study: That cross-reactive memory joined was suggested by some responding clones appearing in pre-infection memory.

The length of the CDR3 is 14 residues. V was cut by 2 bases and J by 6 bases, with 14 bases left in between. Germline values: CDR1 SNHLY, CDR2 FYNNEI. Constant-segment primers were used for 5'RACE, and the resulting TCR alpha and TCR beta cDNA libraries carried sample barcodes and UMIs. TCRdb reprocessed the 5' RACE reads with MiXCR, giving one entry per CDR3 protein. The data contain over 450,000 distinct CDR3 sequences, roughly 22% of them singletons. This clonotype has only a few counts. Its antigen is as yet unknown. Specimen: PBMCs or a T cell subset sorted from them (not recorded which). The rearrangement uses TRBV2 and TRBJ2-7, with D perhaps matching TRBD2 (6 bases). The TCR comes from an adult woman who had mild COVID-19 (a few samples of this study predate the infection). Cell type and time point are not known. The CDR3 region has the DNA TGTGCCAGCAGTGAAAATCGGCTAGCGATCGAGCAGTACTTC. Translating it yields CASSENRLAIEQYF.